The 26 T cell receptor beta chains presented below share a single source sample, sequenced in a study of blood T cell repertoires in COVID-19 (dated by TCRdb to 2019 to 2021). Library preparation used the immunoSEQ multiplex PCR assay. As stored in TCRdb, this immuneACCESS dataset retains in-frame rearrangements with V and J assigned. A fraction of the clones does not appear; measured against another copy, unresolved V genes explain less than half of the discrepancy, and the remainder lacks a known reason. The table for this sample lists 100,000 to 150,000 clones; 65% to 85% of them were counted only once. 3% to 4.5% of the sample rests with the top ten. Sequencing used PBMCs or T cells enriched from blood (not recorded which). Receptor source: a woman in her thirties who had recovered from COVID-19.

This clone was seen a handful of times. The chain is built from TRBV3-1 (or the pseudogene TRBV3-2) and TRBJ2-7, with 7 bases that match TRBD2. The CDR3 has 16 residues. V trimming: 0 bases; J trimming: 0 bases; junction bases outside the gene matches: 5. Germline CDR1 and CDR2: LGHDT and YNNKEL (reference sequence). The chain's CDR3 is CASSQDTLASSYEQYF. CDR3 nucleotides: TGTGCCAGCAGCCAAGATACACTAGCGAGCTCCTACGAGCAGTACTTC.

The chain is built from TRBV19 and TRBJ2-7; D might be TRBD1 (6 bases). The CDR3 has 13 residues. The germline gives CDR1 LNHDA, CDR2 SQIVND (reference sequence). The germline V and J ends were trimmed by 4 bases and 7 bases, with 14 bases remaining between them. The CDR3 nucleotides read TGTGCCAGTAGTAAACAGGGAGTGGGAGAGCAGTACTTC. Translated: CASSKQGVGEQYF.

This clone is medium-sized in the sample. V usage is TRBV18 and J usage is TRBJ2-7; 9 bases match TRBD2. This CDR3 region has 14 residues. Germline V gene data show CDR1 as KGHSH and CDR2 as LQKENI. Germline trimming cut 5 bases from V and 3 bases from J; bases unmatched to any gene: 5. The CDR3 here is CASSVTSGFYEQYF. The CDR3 DNA follows: TGTGCCAGCTCAGTGACTAGCGGTTTCTACGAGCAGTACTTC.

This clone appeared once. The chain couples TRBV18 to TRBJ2-5; the D is unclear. The CDR3 loop spans 13 amino acids. Trimming took 3 bases from V and 1 from J, leaving 6 bases between them. Germline CDR1 and CDR2: KGHSH and LQKENI. DNA of the CDR3: TGTGCCAGCTCACCCCTGCGCCAAGAGACCCAGTACTTC. This gives the protein CASSPLRQETQYF.

The chain uses TRBV5-1 and TRBJ1-4, with D maybe TRBD1 (6 bases). The CDR3 loop spans 13 amino acids. The V end lost 4 bases, the J end lost 6 bases, and 10 bases lay between the germline ends. Germline-derived CDR1 and CDR2 are SGHRS and YFSETQ. CDR3 residues: CASSVGGHEKLFF. Here the CDR3 DNA reads TGCGCCAGCAGCGTGGGGGGGCATGAAAAACTGTTTTTT. Complete variable domain (other parts from reference TRBV5-1 and TRBJ1-4): KAGVTQTPRYLIKTRGQQVTLSCSPISGHRSVSWYQQTPGQGLQFLFEYFSETQRNKGNFPGRFSGRQFSNSRSEMNVSTLELGDSALYLCASSVGGHEKLFFGSGTQLSVL.

This clone came up once. The rearrangement links TRBV6-5 to TRBJ1-2; D remains ambiguous. The germline V gene has CDR1 MNHEY and CDR2 SVGAGI. The CDR3 length is 12 residues. Trimming stripped 5 bases from V and 2 bases from J, with 6 bases between. The CDR3 reads CASSPGNYGYTF. The CDR3, as DNA: TGTGCCAGCAGTCCAGGAAACTATGGCTACACCTTC.

The V and J genes are TRBV5-1 and TRBJ2-7, with D perhaps matching TRBD2 (6 bases). CDR1 and CDR2 (germline): SGHRS, YFSETQ. Trimming cost V 4 bases and J 7 bases, with 15 bases left between them. The CDR3 runs to 13 residues. Here the CDR3 DNA reads TGCGCCAGCAGCCCGGGGGTGGGCTGGGAGCAGTACTTC. Encoded protein: CASSPGVGWEQYF.

The chain couples TRBV7-3 to TRBJ2-5; 16 bases match TRBD2. Germline V gene sequence: CDR1 SGHTA, CDR2 FQGTGA. V shed 5 bases, J shed 5 bases, and the junction held 5 bases outside the gene matches. The CDR3 totals 16 residues. The CDR3 nucleotides read TGTGCCAGCAGCCCAGGGACTAGCGGGAGGGTCGAGACCCAGTACTTC. This sequence encodes CASSPGTSGRVETQYF.

This sequence joins TRBV20-1 and TRBJ2-7; no firm D call. V was clipped by 3 bases and J by 0 bases, with 6 bases between them. This CDR3 is 12 amino acids long. The germline V gene has CDR1 DFQATT and CDR2 SNEGSKA (reference sequence). This chain's CDR3 is CSASATSYEQYF. CDR3 sequence (DNA): TGCAGTGCTAGTGCTACCTCCTACGAGCAGTACTTC.

The chain uses TRBV9 and TRBJ1-1; 11 bases fit TRBD1. The germline gives CDR1 SGDLS, CDR2 YYNGEE. The CDR3 runs 16 residues. Trimming at V came to 2 bases and at J to 3 bases, leaving 6 bases not matched to a gene. The CDR3 loop reads CASSVGTGGMYTEAFF. The CDR3 coding sequence is TGTGCCAGCAGCGTTGGGACAGGGGGTATGTACACTGAAGCTTTCTTT.

This chain uses TRBV7-8 with TRBJ2-7, with 7 bases identical to TRBD1. The CDR3 has 13 residues. V was pared by 3 bases and J by 3 bases, with 2 bases of the junction left unmatched. From germline, CDR1 is SGHVS and CDR2 FQNEAQ. The CDR3 DNA reads as TGTGCCAGCAGCTTTGGGACAGTCTACGAGCAGTACTTC. As protein: CASSFGTVYEQYF.

The rearrangement links TRBV7-3 to TRBJ2-7, with 13 bases matching TRBD2. V was pared by 3 bases and J by 4 bases, with 15 bases of the junction left unmatched. From germline, CDR1 is SGHTA and CDR2 FQGTGA. The CDR3 extends over 19 amino acids. DNA for the CDR3: TGTGCCAGCAGCTTGTGTACTACCCGGACTAGCGGGAGATTGTACGAGCAGTACTTC. This sequence encodes CASSLCTTRTSGRLYEQYF.

The chain joins TRBV18 to TRBJ2-5; D is uncertain. Trimming stripped 6 bases from V and 5 bases from J, with 10 bases between. Germline CDR1 and CDR2: KGHSH and LQKENI. The CDR3 runs 12 residues. CDR3 in amino acids: CASSASRETQYF. The CDR3, as DNA: TGTGCCAGCTCGGCCTCTCGTGAGACCCAGTACTTC. Together with reference TRBV18 and TRBJ2-5, the CDR3 gives the full variable domain: NAGVMQNPRHLVRRRGQEARLRCSPMKGHSHVYWYRQLPEEGLKFMVYLQKENIIDESGMPKERFSAEFPKEGPSILRIQQVVRGDSAAYFCASSASRETQYFGPGTRLLVL.

V and J are TRBV12-3 or TRBV12-4 and TRBJ2-7; no clear D. V lost 2 bases to trimming and J lost 5 bases, with 10 bases between them. The CDR3 runs 13 residues. The CDR3 sequence: CASSLIRVDEQYF. In DNA, the CDR3 is TGTGCCAGCAGTTTAATCCGGGTAGACGAGCAGTACTTC.

This clone was counted only a few times. J is TRBJ1-6 and V is TRBV19; 10 bases match TRBD1. V gave up 2 bases and J gave up 2 bases; unmatched junction bases: 12. The CDR3 length is 20 residues. The V gene's germline CDR1 is LNHDA and CDR2 SQIVND (reference sequence). CDR3 region: CASSIRGPGQGRTYNSPLHF. The CDR3 DNA sequence: TGTGCCAGTAGTATAAGGGGTCCGGGACAGGGGCGGACCTATAATTCACCCCTCCACTTT.

The gene calls are TRBV7-9 and TRBJ1-2; possible D gene TRBD1, 6 bases. From germline, CDR1 is SEHNR and CDR2 FQNEAQ (reference sequence). The CDR3 contains 15 residues. V was clipped by 6 bases and J by 2 bases, with 16 bases between them. The CDR3, as DNA: TGTGCCAGCAGTTACCGACAGGACCGAAACTATGGCTACACCTTC. This gives the protein CASSYRQDRNYGYTF.

V gene TRBV18 combines with J gene TRBJ1-5; TRBD1 aligns across 8 bases. V shed 6 bases, J shed 4 bases, and the junction held 2 bases outside the gene matches. The CDR3 has 13 amino acids. Germline CDR1 and CDR2: KGHSH and LQKENI. The CDR3 nucleotides read TGTGCCAGCTCCGGGGACAGGAATCAGCCCCAGCATTTT. Its translation is CASSGDRNQPQHF.

The V gene is TRBV6-2 or TRBV6-3, the J gene TRBJ2-1; the match to TRBD2 covers 10 bases. J gave up 6 bases and V 0 bases, and 5 bases lay outside the gene matches. This CDR3 spans 16 amino acids. Germline V lookup: CDR1 MNHEY, CDR2 SVGEGT. For the CDR3, the DNA is TGTGCCAGCAGTTACTCAGCGGGAGGGCCCGTCAATGAGCAGTTCTTC. This encodes CASSYSAGGPVNEQFF.

The V gene is TRBV30, the J gene TRBJ1-1; D is uncertain. The CDR3 extends over 11 amino acids. V gave up 2 bases and J gave up 4 bases, with 5 bases separating them. Germline V CDR1 and CDR2: GTSNPN, SVGIG (reference sequence). DNA of the CDR3: TGTGCCTGGAGTTCGTCCACTGAAGCTTTCTTT. Translation gives CAWSSSTEAFF.

The chain combines TRBV27 with TRBJ1-5, with a weak D call TRBD1 (5 bases). The ends were cut back, 0 bases at V and 2 bases at J, with 8 bases in the middle. The CDR3 length is 15 residues. Germline loops: CDR1 MNHEY, CDR2 SMNVEV (reference sequence). DNA of the CDR3: TGTGCCAGCAGTTTATCGGGGGGTGGCAATCAGCCCCAGCATTTT. Protein: CASSLSGGGNQPQHF.

The V gene is TRBV6-5, the J gene TRBJ1-2; 8 nucleotides match TRBD1. The J segment lost 10 bases and the V segment lost 4 bases, leaving 17 bases of the junction unmatched. The CDR3 sequence is 16 residues long. Germline CDR1 MNHEY, CDR2 SVGAGI. CDR3 protein: CASSSFPHRTGSDYTF. The CDR3 DNA is TGTGCCAGCAGTTCTTTTCCTCACCGGACAGGGTCTGACTACACCTTC.

The chain joins TRBV28 to TRBJ2-7; D possibly corresponds to TRBD1 (7 bases). The V and J ends lost 5 bases and 4 bases respectively, with 27 bases between them. Germline loops: CDR1 MDHEN, CDR2 SYDVKM. CDR3 size: 18 residues. CDR3 nucleotides: TGTGCCAGCAGTCCCTACAGGAGGGGCAGGGGGGTCTTGTACGAGCAGTACTTC. As protein: CASSPYRRGRGVLYEQYF.

The chain carries TRBV28 and TRBJ1-2; no reliable D call. Trimming shortened V by 3 bases and J by 4 bases, and 18 bases separated the two germline ends. The CDR3 contains 16 residues. Per germline, CDR1 MDHEN and CDR2 SYDVKM. CDR3 nucleotides: TGTGCCAGCAGTTTGAGGAGCTCCAGCCATTCCTATGGCTACACCTTC. Its translation is CASSLRSSSHSYGYTF.

This clone is a singleton in its sample. The chain couples TRBV30 to TRBJ2-7; no clear D. CDR3 size: 12 residues. V lost 1 base to trimming and J lost 3 bases, with 7 bases between them. Germline V gene lookup returns CDR1 GTSNPN and CDR2 SVGIG (reference sequence). Here the CDR3 reads CAWSAGHYEQYF. The DNA of the CDR3 is TGTGCCTGGAGTGCTGGGCACTACGAGCAGTACTTC.

This sequence joins TRBV11-2 and TRBJ1-1; D is perhaps TRBD1 (5 bases). Germline CDR1 and CDR2: SGHAT and FQNNGV. Trimming took 5 bases from V and 0 from J, leaving 16 bases between them. The CDR3 is made up of 16 amino acids. CDR3 residues: CASSRSWGGLNTEAFF. The CDR3 DNA sequence: TGTGCCAGCAGCCGCTCTTGGGGGGGACTGAACACTGAAGCTTTCTTT.

The genes are TRBV7-9 and TRBJ1-3; TRBD1 might be the D (5 bases). Germline-derived CDR1 and CDR2 are SEHNR and FQNEAQ (reference sequence). This CDR3 has 18 residues. V lost 2 bases and J 0 bases, leaving 17 bases between the germline ends. In nucleotides, the CDR3 is TGTGCCAGCAGCTTACGAAGGGGATACAAACCCTCTGGAAACACCATATATTTT. Encoded protein: CASSLRRGYKPSGNTIYF.